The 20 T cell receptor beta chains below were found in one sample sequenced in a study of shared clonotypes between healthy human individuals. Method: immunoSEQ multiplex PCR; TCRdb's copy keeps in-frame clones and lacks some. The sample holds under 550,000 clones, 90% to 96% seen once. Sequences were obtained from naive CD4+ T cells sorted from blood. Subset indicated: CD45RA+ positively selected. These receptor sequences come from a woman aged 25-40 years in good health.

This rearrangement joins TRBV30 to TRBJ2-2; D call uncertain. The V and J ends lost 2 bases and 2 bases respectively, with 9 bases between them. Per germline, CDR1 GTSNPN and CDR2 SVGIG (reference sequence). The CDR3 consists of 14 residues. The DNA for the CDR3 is TGTGCCTGGAGTAAAACGGTAAACACCGGGGAGCTGTTTTTT. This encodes CAWSKTVNTGELFF.

Here the CDR3 reads CASSLRTPVYEQYF. CDR3 coding DNA: TGTGCCAGCAGCCTCAGGACCCCGGTCTACGAGCAGTACTTC. This rearrangement joins TRBV7-9 to TRBJ2-5; unclear D gene. The last part of the DNA fits TRBJ2-7 better; the J call may be wrong. This CDR3 comprises 14 residues. Germline lookup yields CDR1 SEHNR and CDR2 FQNEAQ (reference sequence).

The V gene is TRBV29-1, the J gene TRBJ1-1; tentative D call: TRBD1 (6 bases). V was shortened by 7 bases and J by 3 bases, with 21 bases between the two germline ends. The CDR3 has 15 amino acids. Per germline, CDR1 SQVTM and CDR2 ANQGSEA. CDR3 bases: TGCAGCGCCCTAAGATTGGGACAAGGCTACACTGAAGCTTTCTTT. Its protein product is CSALRLGQGYTEAFF.

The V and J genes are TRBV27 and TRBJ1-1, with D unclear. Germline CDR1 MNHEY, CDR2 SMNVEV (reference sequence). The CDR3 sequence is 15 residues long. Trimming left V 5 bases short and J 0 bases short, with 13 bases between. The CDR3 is CASSPGENMNTEAFF. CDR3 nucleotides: TGTGCCAGCAGTCCCGGGGAAAACATGAACACTGAAGCTTTCTTT.

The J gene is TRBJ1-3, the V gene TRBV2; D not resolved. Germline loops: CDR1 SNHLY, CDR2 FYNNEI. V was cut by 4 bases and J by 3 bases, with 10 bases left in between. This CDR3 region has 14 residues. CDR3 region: CASSGEGFGNTIYF. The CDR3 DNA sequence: TGTGCCAGCAGTGGGGAAGGTTTTGGAAACACCATATATTTT.

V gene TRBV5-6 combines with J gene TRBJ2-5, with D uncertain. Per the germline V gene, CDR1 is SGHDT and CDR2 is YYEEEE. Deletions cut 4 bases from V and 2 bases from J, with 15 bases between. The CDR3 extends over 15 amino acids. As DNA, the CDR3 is TGTGCCAGCAGCCTTCCGACTTGGGCGCAAGAGACCCAGTACTTC. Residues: CASSLPTWAQETQYF. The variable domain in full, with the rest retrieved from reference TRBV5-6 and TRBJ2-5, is DAGVTQSPTHLIKTRGQQVTLRCSPKSGHDTVSWYQQALGQGPQFIFQYYEEEERQRGNFPDRFSGHQFPNYSSELNVNALLLGDSALYLCASSLPTWAQETQYFGPGTRLLVL.

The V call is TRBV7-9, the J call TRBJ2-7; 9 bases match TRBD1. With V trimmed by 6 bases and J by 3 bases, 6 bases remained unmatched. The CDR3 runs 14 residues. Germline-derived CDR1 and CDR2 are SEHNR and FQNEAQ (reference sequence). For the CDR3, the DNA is TGTGCCAGCAGTTCCGGGACAGGGAACTACGAGCAGTACTTC. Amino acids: CASSSGTGNYEQYF.

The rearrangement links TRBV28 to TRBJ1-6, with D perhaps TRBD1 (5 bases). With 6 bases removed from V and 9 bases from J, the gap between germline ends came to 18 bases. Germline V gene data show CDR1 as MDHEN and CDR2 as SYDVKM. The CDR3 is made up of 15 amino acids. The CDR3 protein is CASSPPTDFTSPLHF. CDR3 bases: TGTGCCAGCAGCCCACCGACAGATTTCACTTCACCCCTCCACTTT.

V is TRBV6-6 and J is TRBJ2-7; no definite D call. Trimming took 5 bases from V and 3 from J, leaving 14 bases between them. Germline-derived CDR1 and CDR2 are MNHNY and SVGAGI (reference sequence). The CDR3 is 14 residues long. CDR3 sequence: CASSQYRLGYEQYF. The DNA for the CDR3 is TGTGCCAGCAGTCAATACCGATTGGGCTACGAGCAGTACTTC.

The CDR3: CASSVYRSPYEQYF. CDR3 nucleotide sequence: TGTGCCAGCAGTGTCTACAGGAGCCCGTACGAGCAGTACTTC. The chain uses TRBV28 and TRBJ2-7; tentatively, D is TRBD1 (5 bases). Germline V CDR1 and CDR2: MDHEN, SYDVKM. V lost 5 bases, J lost 4 bases, and 15 bases lay in between. The CDR3 totals 14 residues.

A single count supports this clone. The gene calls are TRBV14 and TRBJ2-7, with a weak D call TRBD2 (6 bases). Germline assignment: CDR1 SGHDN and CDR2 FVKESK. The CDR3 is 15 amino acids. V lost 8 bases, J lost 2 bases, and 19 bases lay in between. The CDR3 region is CASSIQWGEAYEQYF. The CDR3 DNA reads TGTGCCAGCTCAATCCAGTGGGGGGAAGCCTACGAGCAGTACTTC. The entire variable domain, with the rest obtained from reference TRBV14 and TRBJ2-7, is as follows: EAGVTQFPSHSVIEKGQTVTLRCDPISGHDNLYWYRRVMGKEIKFLLHFVKESKQDESGMPNNRFLAERTGGTYSTLKVQPAELEDSGVYFCASSIQWGEAYEQYFGPGTRLTVT.

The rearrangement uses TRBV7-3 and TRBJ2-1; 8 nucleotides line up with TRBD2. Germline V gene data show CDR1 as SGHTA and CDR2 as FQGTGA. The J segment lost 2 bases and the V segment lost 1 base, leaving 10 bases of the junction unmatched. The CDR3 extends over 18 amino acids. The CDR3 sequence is CASSLKGSSGPTYNEQFF. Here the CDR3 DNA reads TGTGCCAGCAGCTTAAAGGGGTCTAGCGGGCCTACCTACAATGAGCAGTTCTTC.

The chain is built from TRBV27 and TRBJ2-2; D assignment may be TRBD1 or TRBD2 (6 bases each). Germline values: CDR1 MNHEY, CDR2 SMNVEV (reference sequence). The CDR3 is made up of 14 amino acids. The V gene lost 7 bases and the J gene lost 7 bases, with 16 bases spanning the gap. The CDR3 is CASKEGGAGGELFF. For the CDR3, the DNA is TGTGCCAGCAAGGAGGGGGGAGCGGGCGGGGAGCTGTTTTTT.

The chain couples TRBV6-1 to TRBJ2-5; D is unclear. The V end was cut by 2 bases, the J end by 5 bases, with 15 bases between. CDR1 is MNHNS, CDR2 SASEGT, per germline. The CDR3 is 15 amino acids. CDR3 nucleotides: TGTGCCAGCAGTGAATTCCCGTGGGTGGGGGAGACCCAGTACTTC. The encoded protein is CASSEFPWVGETQYF.

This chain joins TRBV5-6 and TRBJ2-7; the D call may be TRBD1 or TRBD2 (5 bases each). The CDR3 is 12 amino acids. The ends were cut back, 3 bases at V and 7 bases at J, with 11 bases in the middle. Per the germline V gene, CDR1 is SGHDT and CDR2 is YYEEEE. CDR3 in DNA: TGTGCCAGCAGCTCTACCTGGGGGGAGCAGTACTTC. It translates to CASSSTWGEQYF. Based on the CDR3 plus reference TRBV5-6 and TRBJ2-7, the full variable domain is DAGVTQSPTHLIKTRGQQVTLRCSPKSGHDTVSWYQQALGQGPQFIFQYYEEEERQRGNFPDRFSGHQFPNYSSELNVNALLLGDSALYLCASSSTWGEQYFGPGTRLTVT.

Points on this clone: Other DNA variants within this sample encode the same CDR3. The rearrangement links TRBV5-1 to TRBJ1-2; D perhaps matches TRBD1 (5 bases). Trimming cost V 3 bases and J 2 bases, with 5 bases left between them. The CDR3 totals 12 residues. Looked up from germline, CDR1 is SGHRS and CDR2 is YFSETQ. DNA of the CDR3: TGCGCCAGCAGCTCAGGGAACTATGGCTACACCTTC. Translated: CASSSGNYGYTF.

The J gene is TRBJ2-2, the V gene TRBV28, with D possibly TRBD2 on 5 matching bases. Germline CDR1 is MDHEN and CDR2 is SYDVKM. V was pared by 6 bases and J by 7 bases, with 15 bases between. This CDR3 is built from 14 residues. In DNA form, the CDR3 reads TGTGCCAGCAGAGCCACCGGCGGAGGCGGGGAGCTGTTTTTT. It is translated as CASRATGGGGELFF.

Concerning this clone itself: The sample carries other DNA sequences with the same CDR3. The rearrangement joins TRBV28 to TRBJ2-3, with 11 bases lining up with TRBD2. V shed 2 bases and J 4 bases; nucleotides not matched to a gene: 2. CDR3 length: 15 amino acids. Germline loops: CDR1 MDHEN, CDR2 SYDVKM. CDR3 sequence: CASSLLAGGADTQYF. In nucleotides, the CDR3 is TGTGCCAGCAGTTTACTAGCGGGAGGAGCAGATACGCAGTATTTT.

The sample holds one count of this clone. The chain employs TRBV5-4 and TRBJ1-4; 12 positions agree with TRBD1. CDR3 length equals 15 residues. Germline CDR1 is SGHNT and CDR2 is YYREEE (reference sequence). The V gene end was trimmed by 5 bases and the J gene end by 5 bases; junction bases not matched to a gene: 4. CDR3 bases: TGTGCCAGCAGTTCGGGACAGGGGGCAAATGAAAAACTGTTTTTT. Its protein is CASSSGQGANEKLFF.

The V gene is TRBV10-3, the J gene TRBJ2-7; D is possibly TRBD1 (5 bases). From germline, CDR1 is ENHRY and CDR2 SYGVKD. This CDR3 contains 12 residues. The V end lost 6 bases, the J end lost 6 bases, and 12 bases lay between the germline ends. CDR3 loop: CAISFREGEQYF. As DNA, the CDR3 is TGTGCCATCAGCTTCAGGGAAGGCGAGCAGTACTTC.